This entry lists 4 T cell receptor beta chains sequenced from one sample in a study of blood T cell repertoires in COVID-19. Clones were sequenced by immunoSEQ multiplex PCR, and TCRdb holds only the in-frame ones, with some missing. The table records more than 60,000 clones, around 80% of them present only once. Material for sequencing was peripheral blood. All receptors derive from a man in his sixties with active or convalescent COVID-19.

About this clone: This specimen includes other DNA sequences encoding the same CDR3. V and J are TRBV12-3 or TRBV12-4 and TRBJ1-2, with D maybe TRBD1 (5 bases). V was clipped by 1 base and J by 2 bases, with 5 bases between them. The CDR3 loop spans 13 amino acids. The CDR3 reads CASSLGQNYGYTF. The CDR3 DNA follows: TGTGCCAGCAGTTTAGGACAGAACTATGGCTACACCTTC.

The CDR3 nucleotides are TGTGCCAGCAGTCCGAGGGGACAGGGAAGCTCCTACGAGCAGTACTTC. Translated, it gives CASSPRGQGSSYEQYF. The genes are TRBV6-6 and TRBJ2-7; 9 positions agree with TRBD1. Germline values: CDR1 MNHNY, CDR2 SVGAGI (reference sequence). J lost 0 bases, V lost 5 bases, and 8 bases had no gene match. The CDR3 is made up of 16 amino acids.

The chain is built from TRBV10-3 and TRBJ2-2, with a possible D match to TRBD1 (6 bases). Between the trimmed V and J ends, which lost 2 bases and 6 bases, there was a span of 16 bases. CDR3 length: 16 residues. Germline CDR1 reads ENHRY; CDR2 reads SYGVKD. This CDR3 reads CAISETKKQGPGELFF. The CDR3 DNA sequence: TGTGCCATCAGTGAGACGAAAAAACAGGGACCCGGGGAGCTGTTTTTT.

Worth noting for this clone: An end of the junction does not agree with germline; a read error may underlie this. The chain has TRBV7-7 and TRBJ2-3, with TRBD2 identical over 10 bases. CDR1 SSHAT and CDR2 FNYEAQ come from the germline V gene (reference sequence). This CDR3 comprises 16 residues. CDR3 region: CASSFGTSGGTDTQYF. The CDR3 nucleotides read TGTGCTAGCAGCTTTGGTACTAGCGGGGGCACAGATACGCAGTATTTT.